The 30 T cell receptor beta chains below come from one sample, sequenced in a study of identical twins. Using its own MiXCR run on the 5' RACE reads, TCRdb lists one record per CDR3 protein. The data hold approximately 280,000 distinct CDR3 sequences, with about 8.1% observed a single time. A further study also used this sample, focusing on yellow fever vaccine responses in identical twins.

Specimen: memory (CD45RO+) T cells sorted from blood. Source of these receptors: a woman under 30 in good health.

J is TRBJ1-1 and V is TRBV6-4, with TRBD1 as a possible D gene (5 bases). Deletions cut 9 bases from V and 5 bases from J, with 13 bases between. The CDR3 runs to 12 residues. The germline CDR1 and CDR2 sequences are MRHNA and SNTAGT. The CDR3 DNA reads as TGTGCCAGGGGACGGATGGGGACTGAAGCTTTCTTT. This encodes CARGRMGTEAFF.

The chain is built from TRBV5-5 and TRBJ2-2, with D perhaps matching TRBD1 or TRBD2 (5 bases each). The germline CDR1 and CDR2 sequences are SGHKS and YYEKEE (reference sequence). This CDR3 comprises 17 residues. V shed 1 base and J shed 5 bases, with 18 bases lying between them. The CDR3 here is CASSLSRDPRWTGELFF. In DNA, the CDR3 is TGTGCCAGCAGCTTGAGTCGGGACCCCCGGTGGACCGGGGAGCTGTTTTTT.

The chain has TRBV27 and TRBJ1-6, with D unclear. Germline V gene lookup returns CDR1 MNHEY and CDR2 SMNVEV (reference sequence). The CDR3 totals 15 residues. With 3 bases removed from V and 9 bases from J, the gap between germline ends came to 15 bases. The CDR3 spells CASSLMVKESSPLHF. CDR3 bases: TGTGCCAGCAGTTTGATGGTAAAGGAAAGTTCACCCCTCCACTTT.

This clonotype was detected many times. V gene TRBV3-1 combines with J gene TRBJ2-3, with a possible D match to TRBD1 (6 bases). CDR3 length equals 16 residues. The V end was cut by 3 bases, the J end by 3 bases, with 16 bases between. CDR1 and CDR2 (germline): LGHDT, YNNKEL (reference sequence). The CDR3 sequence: CASSHSTVRGTDTQYF. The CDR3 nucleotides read TGTGCCAGCAGCCATAGCACGGTGAGGGGGACAGATACGCAGTATTTT.

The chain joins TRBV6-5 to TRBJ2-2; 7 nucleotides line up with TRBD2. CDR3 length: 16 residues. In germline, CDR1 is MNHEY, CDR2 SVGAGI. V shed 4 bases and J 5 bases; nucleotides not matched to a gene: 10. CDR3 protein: CASSSPGRGRTGELFF. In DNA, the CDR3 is TGTGCCAGCAGTTCCCCGGGGAGGGGTCGGACCGGGGAGCTGTTTTTT.

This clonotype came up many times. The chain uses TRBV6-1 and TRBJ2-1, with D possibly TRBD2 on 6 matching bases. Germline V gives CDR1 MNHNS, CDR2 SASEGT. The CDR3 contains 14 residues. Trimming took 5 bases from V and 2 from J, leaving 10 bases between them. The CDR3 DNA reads TGTGCCAGCAGTCCTTGGGGGGCCTACAATGAGCAGTTCTTC. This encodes CASSPWGAYNEQFF.

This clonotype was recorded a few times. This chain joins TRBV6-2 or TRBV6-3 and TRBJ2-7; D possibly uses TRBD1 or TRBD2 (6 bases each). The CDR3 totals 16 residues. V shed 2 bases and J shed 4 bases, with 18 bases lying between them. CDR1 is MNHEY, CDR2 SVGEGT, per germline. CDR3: CASSYTRGAAPYEQYV. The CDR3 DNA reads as TGTGCCAGCAGTTACACGAGGGGGGCCGCACCTTACGAGCAGTACGTC.

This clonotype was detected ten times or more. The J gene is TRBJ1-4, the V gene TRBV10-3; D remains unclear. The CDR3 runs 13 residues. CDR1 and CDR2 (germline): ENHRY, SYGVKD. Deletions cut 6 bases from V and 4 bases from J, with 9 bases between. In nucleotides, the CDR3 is TGTGCCATCAGCCCAGGATTTAATGAAAAACTGTTTTTT. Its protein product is CAISPGFNEKLFF.

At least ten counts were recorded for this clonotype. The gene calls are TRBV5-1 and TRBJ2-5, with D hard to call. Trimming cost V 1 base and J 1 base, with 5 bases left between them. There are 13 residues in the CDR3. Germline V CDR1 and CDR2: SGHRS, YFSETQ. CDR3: CASSLSIQETQYF. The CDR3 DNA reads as TGCGCCAGCAGCTTGAGCATCCAAGAGACCCAGTACTTC.

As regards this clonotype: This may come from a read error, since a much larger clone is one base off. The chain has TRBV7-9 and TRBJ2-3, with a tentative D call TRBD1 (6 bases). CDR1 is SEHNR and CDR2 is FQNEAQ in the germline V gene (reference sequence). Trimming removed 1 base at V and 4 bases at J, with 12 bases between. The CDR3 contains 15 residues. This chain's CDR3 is CASSLGGGDSDTQYF. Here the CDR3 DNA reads TGTGCCAGCAGCTTAGGAGGGGGTGACTCAGATACGCAGTATTTT.

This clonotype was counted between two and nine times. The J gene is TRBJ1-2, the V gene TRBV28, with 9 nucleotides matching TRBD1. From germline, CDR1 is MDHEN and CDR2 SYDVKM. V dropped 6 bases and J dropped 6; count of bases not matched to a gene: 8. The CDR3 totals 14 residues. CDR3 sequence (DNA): TGTGCCAGCAGCCTAAACAGGGGGCCGGATGGCTACACCTTC. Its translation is CASSLNRGPDGYTF.

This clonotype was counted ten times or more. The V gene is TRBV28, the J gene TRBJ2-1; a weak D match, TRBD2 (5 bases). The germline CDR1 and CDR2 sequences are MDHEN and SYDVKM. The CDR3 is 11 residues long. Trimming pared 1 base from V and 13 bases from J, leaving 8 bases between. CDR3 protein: CASSLSRGQFF. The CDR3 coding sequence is TGTGCCAGCAGTTTATCTCGGGGTCAGTTCTTC. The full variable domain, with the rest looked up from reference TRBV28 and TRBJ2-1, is DVKVTQSSRYLVKRTGEKVFLECVQDMDHENMFWYRQDPGLGLRLIYFSYDVKMKEKGDIPEGYSVSREKKERFSLILESASTNQTSMYLCASSLSRGQFFGPGTRLTVL.

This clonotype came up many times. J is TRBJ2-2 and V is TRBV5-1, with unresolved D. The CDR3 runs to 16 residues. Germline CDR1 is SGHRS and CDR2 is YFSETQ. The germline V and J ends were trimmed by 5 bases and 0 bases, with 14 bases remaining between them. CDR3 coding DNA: TGCGCCAGCAGGATTGAGGCTCTGGCGAACACCGGGGAGCTGTTTTTT. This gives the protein CASRIEALANTGELFF.

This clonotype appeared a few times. CDR3 in amino acids: CASSLSASGGSQGEQFF. CDR3 bases: TGTGCCAGCAGCCTCAGCGCTAGCGGGGGGTCTCAAGGCGAGCAGTTCTTC. The chain employs TRBV4-2 and TRBJ2-1; 11 bases are a match to TRBD2. The V and J ends lost 4 bases and 10 bases, in that order; junction bases with no gene match: 15. Germline values: CDR1 LGHNA, CDR2 YNFKEQ. CDR3 length equals 17 residues.

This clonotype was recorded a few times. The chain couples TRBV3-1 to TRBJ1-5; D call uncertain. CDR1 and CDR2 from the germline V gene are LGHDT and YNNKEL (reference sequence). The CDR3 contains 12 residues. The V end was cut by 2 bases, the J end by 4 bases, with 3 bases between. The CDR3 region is CASSQLNQPQHF. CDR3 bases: TGTGCCAGCAGCCAATTGAATCAGCCCCAGCATTTT.

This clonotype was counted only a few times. Here the CDR3 reads CASSPQPGANTEAFF. CDR3 nucleotides: TGTGCCAGCAGTCCCCAGCCAGGCGCGAACACTGAAGCTTTCTTT. The genes are TRBV28 and TRBJ1-1, with D unclear. This CDR3 is 15 amino acids long. Trimming pared 5 bases from V and 1 base from J, leaving 14 bases between. Germline CDR1 MDHEN, CDR2 SYDVKM. The variable domain in full, with the rest retrieved from reference TRBV28 and TRBJ1-1, is DVKVTQSSRYLVKRTGEKVFLECVQDMDHENMFWYRQDPGLGLRLIYFSYDVKMKEKGDIPEGYSVSREKKERFSLILESASTNQTSMYLCASSPQPGANTEAFFGQGTRLTVV.

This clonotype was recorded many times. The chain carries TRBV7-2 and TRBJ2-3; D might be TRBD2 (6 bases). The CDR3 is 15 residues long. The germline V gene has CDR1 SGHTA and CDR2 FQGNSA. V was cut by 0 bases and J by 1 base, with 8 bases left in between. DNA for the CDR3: TGTGCCAGCAGCTTAGCGGCGGGACGCACAGATACGCAGTATTTT. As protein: CASSLAAGRTDTQYF.

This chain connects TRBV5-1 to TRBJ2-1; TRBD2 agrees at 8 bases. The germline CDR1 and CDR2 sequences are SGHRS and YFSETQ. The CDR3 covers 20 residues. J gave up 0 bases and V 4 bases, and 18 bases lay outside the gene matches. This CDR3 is CASSGWGGSGIEGSYNEQFF. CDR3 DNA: TGCGCCAGCAGCGGGTGGGGGGGTAGCGGGATTGAAGGCTCCTACAATGAGCAGTTCTTC.

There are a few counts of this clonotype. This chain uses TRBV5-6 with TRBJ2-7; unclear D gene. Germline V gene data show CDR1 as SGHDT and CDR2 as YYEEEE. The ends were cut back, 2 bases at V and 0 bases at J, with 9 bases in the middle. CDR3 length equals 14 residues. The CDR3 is CASSFWTLSYEQYF. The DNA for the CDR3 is TGTGCCAGCAGCTTTTGGACGCTCTCCTACGAGCAGTACTTC.

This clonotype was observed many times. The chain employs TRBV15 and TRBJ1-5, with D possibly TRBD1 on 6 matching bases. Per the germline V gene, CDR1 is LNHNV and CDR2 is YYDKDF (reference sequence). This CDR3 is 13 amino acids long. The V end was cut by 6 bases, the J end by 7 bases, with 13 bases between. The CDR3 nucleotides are TGTGCCACCAGTGGACAGAGCGGGCAGCCCCAGCATTTT. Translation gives CATSGQSGQPQHF. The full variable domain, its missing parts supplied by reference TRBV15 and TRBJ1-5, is DAMVIQNPRYQVTQFGKPVTLSCSQTLNHNVMYWYQQKSSQAPKLLFHYYDKDFNNEADTPDNFQSRRPNTSFCFLDIRSPGLGDTAMYLCATSGQSGQPQHFGDGTRLSIL.

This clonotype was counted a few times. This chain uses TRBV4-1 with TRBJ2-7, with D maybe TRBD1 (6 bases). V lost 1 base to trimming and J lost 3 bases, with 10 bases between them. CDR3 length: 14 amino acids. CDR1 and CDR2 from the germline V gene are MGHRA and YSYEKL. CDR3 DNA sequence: TGCGCCAGCAGCCAAGGACCACAGGGCTACGAGCAGTACTTC. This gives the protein CASSQGPQGYEQYF.

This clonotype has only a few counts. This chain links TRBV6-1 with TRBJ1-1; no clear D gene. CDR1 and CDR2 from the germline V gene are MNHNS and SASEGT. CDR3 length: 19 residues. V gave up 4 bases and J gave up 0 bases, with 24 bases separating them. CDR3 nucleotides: TGTGCCAGCAGTGGCTCGAGGATATCTACCATCGGGGTGAACACTGAAGCTTTCTTT. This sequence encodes CASSGSRISTIGVNTEAFF.

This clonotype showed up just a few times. CDR3 DNA sequence: TGTGCCAGCACCGAGGGACAACTAAATGAAAAACTGTTTTTT. It codes for CASTEGQLNEKLFF. The J gene is TRBJ1-4, the V gene TRBV12-3 or TRBV12-4; a weak D match, TRBD1 (6 bases). V lost 7 bases to trimming and J lost 5 bases, with 14 bases between them. The CDR3 runs to 14 residues.

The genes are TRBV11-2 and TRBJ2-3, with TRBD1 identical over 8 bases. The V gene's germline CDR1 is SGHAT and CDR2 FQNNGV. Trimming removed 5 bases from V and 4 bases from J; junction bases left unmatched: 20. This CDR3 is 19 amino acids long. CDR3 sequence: CASSRGKNAGGPGSDTQYF. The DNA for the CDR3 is TGTGCCAGCAGCCGTGGGAAAAATGCAGGGGGCCCAGGATCAGATACGCAGTATTTT.

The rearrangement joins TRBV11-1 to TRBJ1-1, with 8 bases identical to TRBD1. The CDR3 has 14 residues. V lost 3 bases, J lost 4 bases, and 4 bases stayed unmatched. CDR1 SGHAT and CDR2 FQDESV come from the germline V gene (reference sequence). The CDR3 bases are TGTGCCAGCAGCTTTACAGGGGGGAGCACTGAAGCTTTCTTT. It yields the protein CASSFTGGSTEAFF.

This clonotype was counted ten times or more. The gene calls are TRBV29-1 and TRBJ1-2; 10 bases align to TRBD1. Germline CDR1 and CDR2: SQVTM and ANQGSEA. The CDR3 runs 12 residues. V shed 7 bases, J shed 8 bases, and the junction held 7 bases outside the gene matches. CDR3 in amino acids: CSGDRGTGGYTF. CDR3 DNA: TGCAGCGGGGACAGGGGAACGGGAGGCTACACCTTC.

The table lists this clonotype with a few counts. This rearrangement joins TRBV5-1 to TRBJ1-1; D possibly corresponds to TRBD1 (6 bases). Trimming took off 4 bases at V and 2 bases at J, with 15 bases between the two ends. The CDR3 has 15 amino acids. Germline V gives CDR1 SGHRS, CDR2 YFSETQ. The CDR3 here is CASSPASRGNTEAFF. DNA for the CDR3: TGCGCCAGCAGCCCCGCCTCCAGGGGAAACACTGAAGCTTTCTTT.

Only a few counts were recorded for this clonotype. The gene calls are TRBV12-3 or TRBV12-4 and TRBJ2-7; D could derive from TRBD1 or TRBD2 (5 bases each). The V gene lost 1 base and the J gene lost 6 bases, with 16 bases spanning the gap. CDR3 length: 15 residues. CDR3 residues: CASSLGGTAEGEQYF. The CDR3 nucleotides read TGTGCCAGCAGTTTAGGTGGGACCGCAGAGGGCGAGCAGTACTTC.

Here the CDR3 reads CASSRGQGFSGANVLTF. The CDR3 DNA reads as TGTGCCAGCAGCCGAGGACAGGGGTTTTCTGGGGCCAACGTCCTGACTTTC. V is TRBV6-1 and J is TRBJ2-6, with 9 positions matching TRBD1. V lost 6 bases to trimming and J lost 1 base; unmatched junction nucleotides: 7. The CDR3 is 17 residues long. From germline, CDR1 is MNHNS and CDR2 SASEGT.

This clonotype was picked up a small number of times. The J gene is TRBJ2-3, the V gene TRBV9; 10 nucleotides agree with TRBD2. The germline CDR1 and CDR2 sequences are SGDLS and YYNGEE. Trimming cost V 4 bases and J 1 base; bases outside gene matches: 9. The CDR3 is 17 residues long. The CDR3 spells CASSPSLGTSGTDTQYF. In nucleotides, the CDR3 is TGTGCCAGCAGCCCCAGCCTCGGGACTAGCGGCACAGATACGCAGTATTTT.